Below are 28 T cell receptor beta chains sequenced from a single sample in a study of vaccination and CD4 T cells after COVID-19. The time point denotes: late sampling 161 to 241 days after vaccination in a few convalescent patients. Documented treatment: approximately 11-day PBMC culture with coronavirus spike peptide pools or control peptides (ViraFEST assay). Which antigens these TCRs recognize remains unknown. Cultured CD4+ T cell DNA was sequenced using the Oncomine TCR Beta short-read assay. TCRdb re-analysed the PCR reads in MiXCR, keeping a single row per CDR3 protein. The profile shows 25,000 to 30,000 distinct CDR3 sequences, less than 45% of them singletons. This sample comprised CD4+ T cells from blood, cultured in vitro, obtained about 7 months after SARS-CoV-2 vaccination. Every receptor here comes from a human donor who had recovered from COVID-19.

The table lists this clonotype with a few counts. The rearrangement uses TRBV28 and TRBJ1-6; D call uncertain. V dropped 5 bases and J dropped 6 bases, with 14 bases sitting between them. The CDR3 is 15 residues long. Germline loops: CDR1 MDHEN, CDR2 SYDVKM. CDR3 in DNA: TGTGCCAGCAGTCCCCTCGGGGATCGTAATTCACCCCTCCACTTT. Translated: CASSPLGDRNSPLHF.

This sequence joins TRBV28 and TRBJ1-6; 11 bases fit TRBD1. V dropped 6 bases and J dropped 7; count of bases not matched to a gene: 2. CDR1 and CDR2 (germline): MDHEN, SYDVKM. The length of the CDR3 is 14 residues. Here the CDR3 DNA reads TGTGCCAGCAGAGGGGACAGGGGGAATTCACCCCTCCACTTT. Residues: CASRGDRGNSPLHF. Using reference TRBV28 and TRBJ1-6 for the parts outside the CDR3, the full variable domain is DVKVTQSSRYLVKRTGEKVFLECVQDMDHENMFWYRQDPGLGLRLIYFSYDVKMKEKGDIPEGYSVSREKKERFSLILESASTNQTSMYLCASRGDRGNSPLHFGNGTRLTVT.

The chain uses TRBV7-2 and TRBJ2-6; unclear D gene. The germline gives CDR1 SGHTA, CDR2 FQGNSA. Between the trimmed V and J ends, which lost 5 bases and 0 bases, there was a span of 11 bases. The CDR3 has 16 amino acids. CDR3 DNA sequence: TGTGCCAGCAGCCCCGTGATTCCCTCTGGGGCCAACGTCCTGACTTTC. Protein: CASSPVIPSGANVLTF. The whole variable domain, filled in from reference TRBV7-2 and TRBJ2-6, reads GAGVSQSPSNKVTEKGKDVELRCDPISGHTALYWYRQSLGQGLEFLIYFQGNSAPDKSGLPSDRFSAERTGGSVSTLTIQRTQQEDSAVYLCASSPVIPSGANVLTFGAGSRLTVL.

The chain has TRBV7-9 and TRBJ2-7; 9 bases fit TRBD1. The CDR3 is 16 amino acids. Germline V gene sequence: CDR1 SEHNR, CDR2 FQNEAQ (reference sequence). The J segment lost 7 bases and the V segment lost 8 bases, leaving 18 bases of the junction unmatched. CDR3 sequence reads: CASGGRIQGALREQYF. The CDR3 DNA sequence: TGTGCCAGCGGGGGGAGAATACAGGGGGCGCTTCGTGAGCAGTACTTC.

This chain links TRBV20-1 with TRBJ2-1, with 9 bases identical to TRBD2. With V trimmed by 6 bases and J by 2 bases, 5 bases remained unmatched. The CDR3 length is 14 residues. Germline-derived CDR1 and CDR2 are DFQATT and SNEGSKA (reference sequence). The DNA for the CDR3 is TGCAGTGCGCCGGGACTAGCCACCTACAATGAGCAGTTCTTC. Translating it yields CSAPGLATYNEQFF.

This clonotype was counted a single time. CDR3 in DNA: TGTGCCGTCGGGAACTATAATTCACCCCTCCACTTT. This sequence encodes CAVGNYNSPLHF. V gene TRBV10-3 combines with J gene TRBJ1-6, with D unclear. V gave up 11 bases and J gave up 3 bases, with 8 bases separating them. The CDR3 totals 12 residues. The V gene's germline CDR1 is ENHRY and CDR2 SYGVKD.

The table lists this clonotype with a few counts. The chain is built from TRBV6-1 and TRBJ2-5; 8 nucleotides agree with TRBD1. The CDR3 contains 13 residues. Germline V gene lookup returns CDR1 MNHNS and CDR2 SASEGT. With V trimmed by 4 bases and J by 4 bases, 2 bases remained unmatched. The CDR3 region is CASSVDRVETQYF. Written as DNA, the CDR3 is TGTGCCAGCAGTGTGGACAGGGTAGAGACCCAGTACTTC.

This clonotype was counted only a few times. The chain joins TRBV28 to TRBJ2-5; D unclear. The CDR3 runs 11 residues. V gave up 8 bases and J gave up 2 bases, with 6 bases separating them. CDR1 is MDHEN, CDR2 SYDVKM, per germline. DNA for the CDR3: TGTGCCAGCGGGCGACAAGAGACCCAGTACTTC. This encodes CASGRQETQYF.

This chain links TRBV20-1 with TRBJ2-7; D is possibly TRBD1 or TRBD2 (6 bases each). The V end was cut by 3 bases, the J end by 0 bases, with 18 bases between. The CDR3 runs to 16 residues. Germline V gives CDR1 DFQATT, CDR2 SNEGSKA (reference sequence). CDR3 in DNA: TGCAGTGCTAGTATTCCGGGGGCAGGTAGCTCCTACGAGCAGTACTTC. Its protein is CSASIPGAGSSYEQYF.

The chain uses TRBV28 and TRBJ2-7; 8 nucleotides line up with TRBD1. The CDR3 consists of 14 residues. Looked up from germline, CDR1 is MDHEN and CDR2 is SYDVKM. J gave up 2 bases and V 6 bases, and 6 bases lay outside the gene matches. The CDR3 loop is CASSLDRVTYEQYF. In DNA form, the CDR3 reads TGTGCCAGCAGCTTGGACAGGGTCACCTACGAGCAGTACTTC.

The chain couples TRBV7-6 to TRBJ2-7, with 8 bases that match TRBD1. CDR1 is SGHVS, CDR2 FNYEAQ, per germline. There are 14 residues in the CDR3. V lost 0 bases, J lost 5 bases, and 3 bases stayed unmatched. The CDR3 loop is CASSLAQGANEQYF. The CDR3 nucleotides read TGTGCCAGCAGCTTAGCGCAGGGGGCGAACGAGCAGTACTTC.

The V call is TRBV6-1, the J call TRBJ2-5, with 10 positions matching TRBD1. CDR3 length: 15 amino acids. After removal of 5 bases from V and 2 bases from J, the junction contained 5 bases not matched to a gene. The germline gives CDR1 MNHNS, CDR2 SASEGT. This chain's CDR3 is CASSKPDRGQETQYF. The CDR3 DNA follows: TGTGCCAGCAGTAAACCGGACAGGGGGCAAGAGACCCAGTACTTC.

This clonotype turned up a few times. The V call is TRBV15, the J call TRBJ2-7, with 10 bases aligning to TRBD1. Germline CDR1 is LNHNV and CDR2 is YYDKDF (reference sequence). J lost 5 bases, V lost 3 bases, and 7 bases had no gene match. The CDR3 runs 15 residues. CDR3: CATSRVTGGENEQYF. In nucleotides, the CDR3 is TGTGCCACCAGCAGGGTGACAGGGGGCGAGAACGAGCAGTACTTC.

This chain joins TRBV20-1 and TRBJ2-7; TRBD2 might be the D (5 bases). Germline values: CDR1 DFQATT, CDR2 SNEGSKA (reference sequence). The CDR3 totals 16 residues. The V and J ends lost 0 bases and 3 bases respectively, with 18 bases between them. In nucleotides, the CDR3 is TGCAGTGCTAGAGAGTCACAGCGGCCACTTAACTACGAGCAGTACTTC. Amino acid sequence: CSARESQRPLNYEQYF.

This clonotype has a handful of counts. The chain links TRBV28 to TRBJ1-2, with D unresolved. The CDR3 is 13 amino acids. Trimming cost V 7 bases and J 7 bases, with 16 bases left between them. CDR1 and CDR2 (germline): MDHEN, SYDVKM. As DNA, the CDR3 is TGTGCCAGCACCCGTCGGGCCCGGGGTGGCTACACCTTC. It is translated as CASTRRARGGYTF.

The chain joins TRBV7-2 to TRBJ2-3; D remains unclear. Germline lookup yields CDR1 SGHTA and CDR2 FQGNSA. The germline V and J ends were trimmed by 5 bases and 2 bases, with 14 bases remaining between them. The CDR3 has 15 amino acids. CDR3 region: CASSLVEQSTDTQYF. The CDR3 DNA is TGTGCCAGCAGCCTAGTGGAACAGTCCACAGATACGCAGTATTTT.

The chain couples TRBV28 to TRBJ2-7; 9 nucleotides align to TRBD1. CDR1 is MDHEN, CDR2 SYDVKM, per germline. Losses at the gene ends were 5 bases for V and 6 bases for J; bases not matched to a gene: 23. The CDR3 covers 19 residues. CDR3 DNA: TGTGCCAGCAGTGCCACAGGGGGCGCGGAGCCGCGTCGAGTTCCCGAGCAGTACTTC. It specifies CASSATGGAEPRRVPEQYF.

The chain employs TRBV15 and TRBJ2-4; D unresolved. The V end lost 0 bases, the J end lost 7 bases, and 13 bases lay between the germline ends. There are 15 residues in the CDR3. The germline V gene encodes CDR1 LNHNV and CDR2 YYDKDF (reference sequence). Here the CDR3 DNA reads TGTGCCACCAGCAGAGATCATTTGGAATCGAACATTCAGTACTTC. Amino acids: CATSRDHLESNIQYF.

The DNA of the CDR3 is TGCAGTGCCAGTTTTGACCGCTCCGGGGGCTACGAGCAGTACTTC. Protein sequence: CSASFDRSGGYEQYF. The chain combines TRBV20-1 with TRBJ2-7; possibly TRBD2 for D (6 bases). Germline V lookup: CDR1 DFQATT, CDR2 SNEGSKA (reference sequence). This CDR3 is 15 amino acids long. The V gene lost 6 bases and the J gene lost 3 bases, with 21 bases spanning the gap.

In its sample, this clonotype was seen a few times. The DNA of the CDR3 is TGTGCCAGCAGCCCCCCCGACTGGGCGGGGAAAGTCAATGAGCAGTTCTTC. This gives the protein CASSPPDWAGKVNEQFF. The rearrangement uses TRBV7-9 and TRBJ2-1; D perhaps matches TRBD2 (6 bases). V lost 5 bases to trimming and J lost 6 bases, with 23 bases between them. The length of the CDR3 is 17 residues. Germline CDR1 and CDR2: SEHNR and FQNEAQ (reference sequence). Drawing the rest from reference TRBV7-9 and TRBJ2-1, the complete variable domain is DTGVSQNPRHKITKRGQNVTFRCDPISEHNRLYWYRQTLGQGPEFLTYFQNEAQLEKSRLLSDRFSAERPKGSFSTLEIQRTEQGDSAMYLCASSPPDWAGKVNEQFFGPGTRLTVL.

The chain combines TRBV20-1 with TRBJ1-1, with no clear D. The CDR3 is made up of 15 amino acids. The V gene lost 2 bases and the J gene lost 1 base, with 14 bases spanning the gap. In germline, CDR1 is DFQATT, CDR2 SNEGSKA (reference sequence). The CDR3, as DNA: TGCAGTGCTAGATCCACTTTGAGGGCGAACACTGAAGCTTTCTTT. As protein: CSARSTLRANTEAFF.

This clonotype is medium-sized in the sample. The chain uses TRBV24-1 and TRBJ2-5; 8 bases match TRBD2. V lost 4 bases to trimming and J lost 9 bases; unmatched junction nucleotides: 15. CDR3 length equals 16 residues. Germline CDR1 is KGHDR and CDR2 is SFDVKD. CDR3 region: CATSDPTPSGSGAQYF. The CDR3 DNA reads as TGTGCCACCAGTGACCCCACGCCCAGCGGGAGTGGGGCCCAGTACTTC.

The chain combines TRBV5-1 with TRBJ2-5; 8 bases fit TRBD2. V shed 6 bases and J 4 bases; nucleotides not matched to a gene: 5. This CDR3 is 13 amino acids long. From germline, CDR1 is SGHRS and CDR2 YFSETQ. CDR3 coding DNA: TGCGCCAGCACGAGCGGGAGCATAGAGACCCAGTACTTC. Protein: CASTSGSIETQYF.

In its sample, this clonotype was seen a few times. The CDR3: CSASLQRTVLFGGYTF. The CDR3 coding sequence is TGCAGTGCTAGCCTCCAGAGAACAGTACTTTTCGGGGGCTACACCTTC. The chain has TRBV20-1 and TRBJ1-2; D is unresolved. The CDR3 contains 16 residues. The ends were cut back, 3 bases at V and 8 bases at J, with 25 bases in the middle. Per germline, CDR1 DFQATT and CDR2 SNEGSKA (reference sequence).

CDR3: CASSEFRKETQYF. Here the CDR3 DNA reads TGTGCCAGCAGTGAATTCCGGAAAGAGACCCAGTACTTC. J is TRBJ2-5 and V is TRBV6-1; D remains ambiguous. The CDR3 totals 13 residues. V shed 2 bases and J shed 3 bases, with 7 bases lying between them. Germline V gene data show CDR1 as MNHNS and CDR2 as SASEGT.

This chain connects TRBV20-1 to TRBJ2-7; 9 bases match TRBD2. The CDR3 contains 14 residues. V dropped 4 bases and J dropped 0; count of bases not matched to a gene: 4. CDR1 is DFQATT, CDR2 SNEGSKA, per germline (reference sequence). CDR3 loop: CSAIISGGSYEQYF. CDR3 in DNA: TGCAGTGCTATAATTAGCGGGGGCTCCTACGAGCAGTACTTC.

The sample holds a few counts of this clonotype. The V call is TRBV20-1, the J call TRBJ2-7; no clear D gene. Germline V gene sequence: CDR1 DFQATT, CDR2 SNEGSKA (reference sequence). Trimming left V 3 bases short and J 3 bases short, with 9 bases between. There are 12 residues in the CDR3. Here the CDR3 reads CSASASYYEQYF. Here the CDR3 DNA reads TGCAGTGCTAGCGCGAGTTACTACGAGCAGTACTTC.

This chain joins TRBV20-1 and TRBJ2-7; TRBD2 matches 9 bases. Germline V gives CDR1 DFQATT, CDR2 SNEGSKA (reference sequence). The CDR3 length is 16 residues. V shed 0 bases, J shed 3 bases, and the junction held 9 bases outside the gene matches. In DNA form, the CDR3 reads TGCAGTGCTAGAGACCTGCTAGCGGGAACCGGCTACGAGCAGTACTTC. The encoded protein is CSARDLLAGTGYEQYF.